What follows is one T cell receptor beta chain and its context. Per the authors' pipeline: Amplification with reference gene primers provided the estimates of nucleated cell counts. The data were produced by immunoSEQ multiplex PCR, yet TCRdb's version contains in-frame clones alone and is incomplete. V and J calls and clone size come straight from that table; D and trimming were deduced from the DNA. The repertoire includes about 68,000 clones, approximately 85% of them detected once, and 20% to 25% sits in the top ten. This specimen comes from a study of blood T cell repertoires in COVID-19. Study-wide context: Collection of acute and convalescent COVID-19 samples took place in the United States, Italy and Spain. In each case, the material was cDNA or gDNA derived from T cells, B-cell-depleted T cells, or PBMCs.

Sequenced material: peripheral blood. The origin of this receptor is a man aged 50-60 years with acute or convalescent COVID-19.

CDR3 amino acids: CASSILGTGETQYF. CDR3 DNA: TGTGCCAGTAGTATTCTAGGGACTGGAGAGACCCAGTACTTC. The rearrangement uses TRBV19 and TRBJ2-5, with D maybe TRBD2 (6 bases). The CDR3 has 14 amino acids. Looked up from germline, CDR1 is LNHDA and CDR2 is SQIVND (reference sequence). The V end lost 3 bases, the J end lost 4 bases, and 12 bases lay between the germline ends.